The present T cell receptor beta chain was sequenced within a study of patients and donors after allogeneic stem cell transplantation. MiXCR was run by TCRdb on the RT-PCR reads, yielding one entry per CDR3 protein. The data show more than 850,000 distinct CDR3 sequences, roughly 18% seen once. The CDR3 is 15 amino acids. Germline lookup yields CDR1 SGHRS and CDR2 YFSETQ. This clonotype was seen many times. Relative to the germline gene, one junction end is altered; a read error may explain this. The TCR sequence derives from a human donor who was either an allogeneic HSCT recipient or a stem cell or donor lymphocyte infusion donor (not recorded which). It is not recorded whose cells these are; they may come from a transplant donor. The specimen sequenced was blood, either unsorted or a sorted T cell fraction (not recorded which). This chain uses TRBV5-1 with TRBJ2-3; 11 bases line up with TRBD2. In nucleotides, the CDR3 is TGTGCCAGCAGCTTAGCGGGAGGGCCCACAGATACGCAGTATTTT. It codes for CASSLAGGPTDTQYF.